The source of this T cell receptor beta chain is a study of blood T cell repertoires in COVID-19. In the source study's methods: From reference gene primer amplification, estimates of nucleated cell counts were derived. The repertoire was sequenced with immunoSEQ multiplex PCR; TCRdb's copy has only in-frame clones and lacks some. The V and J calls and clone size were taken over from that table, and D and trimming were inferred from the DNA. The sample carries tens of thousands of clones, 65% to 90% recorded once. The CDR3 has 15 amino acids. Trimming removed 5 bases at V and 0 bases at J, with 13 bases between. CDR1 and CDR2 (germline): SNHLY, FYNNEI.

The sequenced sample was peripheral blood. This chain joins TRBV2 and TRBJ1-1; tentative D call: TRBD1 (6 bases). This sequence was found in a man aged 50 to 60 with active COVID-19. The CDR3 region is CASSIRQVVNTEAFF. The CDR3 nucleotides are TGTGCCAGCAGTATCCGACAGGTCGTGAACACTGAAGCTTTCTTT.